This T cell receptor beta chain was found in a study of radiotherapy plus CTLA-4 blockade in lung cancer. The wider study: Patients showed objective responses in under 20% of cases and disease control in under 35%.

Assay: immunoSEQ multiplex PCR; the TCRdb copy retains only in-frame clones and omits some. The table includes about 51,000 clones, 77% detected once. Germline CDR1 and CDR2: MDHEN and SYDVKM. Between the trimmed V and J ends, which lost 4 bases and 9 bases, there was a span of 13 bases. The CDR3 loop spans 13 amino acids. The source material was peripheral blood, sampled from a patient treated with radiotherapy plus ipilimumab. The clonotype was recovered from a human donor with non-small cell lung cancer whose response to radiotherapy plus ipilimumab could not be evaluated. The rearrangement links TRBV28 to TRBJ1-5; TRBD1 might be the D (5 bases). CDR3 coding DNA: TGTGCCAGCAGTTCCCTAGGGGAACGGCCCCAGCATTTT. Its translation: CASSSLGERPQHF. The full variable domain, completed using reference TRBV28 and TRBJ1-5, is DVKVTQSSRYLVKRTGEKVFLECVQDMDHENMFWYRQDPGLGLRLIYFSYDVKMKEKGDIPEGYSVSREKKERFSLILESASTNQTSMYLCASSSLGERPQHFGDGTRLSIL.